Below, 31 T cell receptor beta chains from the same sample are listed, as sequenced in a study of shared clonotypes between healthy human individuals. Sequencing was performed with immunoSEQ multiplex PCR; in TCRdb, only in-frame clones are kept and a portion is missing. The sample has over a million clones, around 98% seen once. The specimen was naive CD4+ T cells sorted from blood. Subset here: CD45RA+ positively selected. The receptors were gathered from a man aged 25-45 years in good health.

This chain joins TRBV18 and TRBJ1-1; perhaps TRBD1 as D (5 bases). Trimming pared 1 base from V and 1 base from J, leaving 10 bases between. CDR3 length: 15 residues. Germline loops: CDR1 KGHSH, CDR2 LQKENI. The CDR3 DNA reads TGTGCCAGCTCACCACGAAAGGGGCAGAACACTGAAGCTTTCTTT. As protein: CASSPRKGQNTEAFF. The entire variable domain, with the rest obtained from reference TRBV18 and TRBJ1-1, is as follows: NAGVMQNPRHLVRRRGQEARLRCSPMKGHSHVYWYRQLPEEGLKFMVYLQKENIIDESGMPKERFSAEFPKEGPSILRIQQVVRGDSAAYFCASSPRKGQNTEAFFGQGTRLTVV.

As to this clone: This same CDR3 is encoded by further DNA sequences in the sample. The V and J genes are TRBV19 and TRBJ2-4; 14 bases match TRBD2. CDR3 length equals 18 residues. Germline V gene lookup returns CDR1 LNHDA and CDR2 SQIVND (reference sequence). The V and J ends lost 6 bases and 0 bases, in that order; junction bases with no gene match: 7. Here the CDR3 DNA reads TGTGCCAGTAGCACCGGACTAGCGGGAGGTCTAGCCAAAAACATTCAGTACTTC. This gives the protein CASSTGLAGGLAKNIQYF.

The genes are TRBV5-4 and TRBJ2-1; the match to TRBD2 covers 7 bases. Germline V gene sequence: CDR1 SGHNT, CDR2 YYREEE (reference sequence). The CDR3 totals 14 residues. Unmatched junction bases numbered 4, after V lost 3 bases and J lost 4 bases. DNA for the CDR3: TGTGCCAGCAGCTCTAGCGGAGGTTACAATGAGCAGTTCTTC. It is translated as CASSSSGGYNEQFF.

CDR3 loop: CAGTSNNEQFF. DNA of the CDR3: TGTGCCGGTACTTCTAACAATGAGCAGTTCTTC. V and J are TRBV7-9 and TRBJ2-1; the D is unclear. The CDR3 is 11 amino acids. From germline, CDR1 is SEHNR and CDR2 FQNEAQ (reference sequence). Between the trimmed V and J ends, which lost 11 bases and 5 bases, there was a span of 10 bases.

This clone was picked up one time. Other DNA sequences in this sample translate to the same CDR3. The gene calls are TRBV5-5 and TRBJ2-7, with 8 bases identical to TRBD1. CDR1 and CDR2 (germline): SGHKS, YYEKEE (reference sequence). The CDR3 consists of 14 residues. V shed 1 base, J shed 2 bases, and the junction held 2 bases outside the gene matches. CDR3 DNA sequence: TGTGCCAGCAGCTTGCAGGGGGCGGCCTACGAGCAGTACTTC. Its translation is CASSLQGAAYEQYF.

CDR3 region: CASSPAPRDEKLFF. The CDR3 DNA follows: TGTGCCAGCTCCCCAGCCCCACGAGACGAAAAACTGTTTTTT. The chain couples TRBV18 to TRBJ1-4; no definite D call. V was trimmed by 6 bases and J by 8 bases, leaving 16 bases between them. Germline V lookup: CDR1 KGHSH, CDR2 LQKENI. The CDR3 is made up of 14 amino acids.

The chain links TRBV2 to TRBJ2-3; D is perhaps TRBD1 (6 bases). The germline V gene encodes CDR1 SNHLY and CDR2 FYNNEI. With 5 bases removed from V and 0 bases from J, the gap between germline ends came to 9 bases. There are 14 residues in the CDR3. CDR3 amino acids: CASSRQVSTDTQYF. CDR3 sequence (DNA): TGTGCCAGCAGTAGACAGGTCAGCACAGATACGCAGTATTTT.

The CDR3 spells CASSLGQGDTGELFF. The CDR3 nucleotides are TGTGCCAGCAGTTTGGGACAGGGAGACACCGGGGAGCTGTTTTTT. The V gene is TRBV27, the J gene TRBJ2-2; 9 nucleotides align to TRBD1. Germline V gene data show CDR1 as MNHEY and CDR2 as SMNVEV (reference sequence). V lost 3 bases and J lost 3; bases outside the gene matches: 2. The CDR3 spans 15 residues.

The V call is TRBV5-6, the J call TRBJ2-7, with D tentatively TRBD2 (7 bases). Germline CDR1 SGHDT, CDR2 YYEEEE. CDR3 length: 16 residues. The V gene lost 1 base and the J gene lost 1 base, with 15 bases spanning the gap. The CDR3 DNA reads TGTGCCAGCAGCTTGTGGAGGGGGGGAGTTTCCTACGAGCAGTACTTC. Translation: CASSLWRGGVSYEQYF.

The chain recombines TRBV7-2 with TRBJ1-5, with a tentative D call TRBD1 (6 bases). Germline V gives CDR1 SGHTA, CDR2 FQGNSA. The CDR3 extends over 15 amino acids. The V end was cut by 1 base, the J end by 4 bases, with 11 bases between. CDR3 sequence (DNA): TGTGCCAGCAGCTTAGTGGGGACAACTAATCAGCCCCAGCATTTT. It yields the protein CASSLVGTTNQPQHF.

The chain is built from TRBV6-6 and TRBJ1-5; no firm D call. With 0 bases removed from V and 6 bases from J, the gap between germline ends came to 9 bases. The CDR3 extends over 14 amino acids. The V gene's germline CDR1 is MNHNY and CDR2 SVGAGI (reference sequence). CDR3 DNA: TGTGCCAGCAGTTACTCAGGGAAAAGTCAGCCCCAGCATTTT. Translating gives CASSYSGKSQPQHF.

Written as DNA, the CDR3 is TGTGCCAGCATCGACAGGCCCCTTTCCTACGAGCAGTACTTC. It translates to CASIDRPLSYEQYF. The V call is TRBV28, the J call TRBJ2-7, with a tentative D call TRBD1 (6 bases). V lost 7 bases, J lost 1 base, and 14 bases lay in between. Germline values: CDR1 MDHEN, CDR2 SYDVKM. This CDR3 has 14 amino acids.

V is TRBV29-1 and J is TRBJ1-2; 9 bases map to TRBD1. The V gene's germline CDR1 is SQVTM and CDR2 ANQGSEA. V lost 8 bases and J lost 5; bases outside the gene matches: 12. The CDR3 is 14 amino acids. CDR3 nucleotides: TGCAGCACTACCCCGGGACAGGGAAGATATGGCTACACCTTC. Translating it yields CSTTPGQGRYGYTF.

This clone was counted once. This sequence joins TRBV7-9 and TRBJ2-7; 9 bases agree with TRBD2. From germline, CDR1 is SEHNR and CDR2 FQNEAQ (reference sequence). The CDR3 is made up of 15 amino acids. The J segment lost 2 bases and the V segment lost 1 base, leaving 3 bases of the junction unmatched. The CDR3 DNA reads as TGTGCCAGCAGCTTAGGTCTAGCGGGAACCTACGAGCAGTACTTC. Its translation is CASSLGLAGTYEQYF. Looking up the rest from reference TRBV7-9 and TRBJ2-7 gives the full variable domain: DTGVSQNPRHKITKRGQNVTFRCDPISEHNRLYWYRQTLGQGPEFLTYFQNEAQLEKSRLLSDRFSAERPKGSFSTLEIQRTEQGDSAMYLCASSLGLAGTYEQYFGPGTRLTVT.

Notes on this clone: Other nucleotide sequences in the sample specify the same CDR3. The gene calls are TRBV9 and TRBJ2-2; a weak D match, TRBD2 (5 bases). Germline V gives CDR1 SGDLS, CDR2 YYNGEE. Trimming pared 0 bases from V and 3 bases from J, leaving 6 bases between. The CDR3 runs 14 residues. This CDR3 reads CASSVVEDTGELFF. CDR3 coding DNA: TGTGCCAGCAGCGTAGTGGAGGACACCGGGGAGCTGTTTTTT.

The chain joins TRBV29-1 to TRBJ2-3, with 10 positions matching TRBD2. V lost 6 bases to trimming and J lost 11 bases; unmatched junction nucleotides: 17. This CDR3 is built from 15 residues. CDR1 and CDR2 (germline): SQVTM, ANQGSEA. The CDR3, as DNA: TGCAGCGTCGAGCGGGAGGGCCGGCTCCAGGGCGGGCAGTATTTT. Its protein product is CSVEREGRLQGGQYF.

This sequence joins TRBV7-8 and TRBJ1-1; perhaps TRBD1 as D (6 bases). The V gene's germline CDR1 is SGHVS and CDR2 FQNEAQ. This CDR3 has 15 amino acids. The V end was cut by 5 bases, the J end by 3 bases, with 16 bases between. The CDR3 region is CASSPRGAQDTEAFF. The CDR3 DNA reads TGTGCCAGCAGCCCGAGGGGGGCGCAGGACACTGAAGCTTTCTTT.

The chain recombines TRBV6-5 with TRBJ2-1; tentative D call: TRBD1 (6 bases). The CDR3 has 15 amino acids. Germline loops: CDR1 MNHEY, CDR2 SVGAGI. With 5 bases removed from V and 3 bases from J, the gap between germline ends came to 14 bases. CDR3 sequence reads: CASSPFTDSYNEQFF. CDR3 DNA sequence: TGTGCCAGCAGTCCTTTCACGGACAGCTACAATGAGCAGTTCTTC.

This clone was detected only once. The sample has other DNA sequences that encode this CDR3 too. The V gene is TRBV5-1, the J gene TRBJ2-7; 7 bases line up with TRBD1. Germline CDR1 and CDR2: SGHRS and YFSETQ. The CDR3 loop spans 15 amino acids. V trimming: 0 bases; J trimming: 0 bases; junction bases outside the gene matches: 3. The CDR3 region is CASSLARDSSYEQYF. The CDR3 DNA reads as TGCGCCAGCAGCTTGGCCCGGGACAGCTCCTACGAGCAGTACTTC.

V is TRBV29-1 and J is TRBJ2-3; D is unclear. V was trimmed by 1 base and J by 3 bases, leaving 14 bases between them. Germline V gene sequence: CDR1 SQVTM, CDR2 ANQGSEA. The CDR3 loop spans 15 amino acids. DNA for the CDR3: TGCAGCGTTGAAGCTCGCAGTATGTCTACAGATACGCAGTATTTT. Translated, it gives CSVEARSMSTDTQYF.

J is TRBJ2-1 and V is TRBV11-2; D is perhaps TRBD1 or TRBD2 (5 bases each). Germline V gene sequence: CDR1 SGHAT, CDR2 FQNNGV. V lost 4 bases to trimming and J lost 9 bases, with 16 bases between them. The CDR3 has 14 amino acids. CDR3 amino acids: CASSSGRDGGEQFF. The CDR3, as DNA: TGTGCCAGCAGCTCAGGACGGGACGGCGGTGAGCAGTTCTTC.

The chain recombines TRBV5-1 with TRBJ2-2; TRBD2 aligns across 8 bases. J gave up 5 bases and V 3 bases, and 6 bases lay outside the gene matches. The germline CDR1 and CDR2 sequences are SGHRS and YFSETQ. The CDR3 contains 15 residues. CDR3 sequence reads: CASSSTSGTTGELFF. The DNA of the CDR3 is TGCGCCAGCAGCTCAACTAGCGGAACTACCGGGGAGCTGTTTTTT. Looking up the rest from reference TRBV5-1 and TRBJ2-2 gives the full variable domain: KAGVTQTPRYLIKTRGQQVTLSCSPISGHRSVSWYQQTPGQGLQFLFEYFSETQRNKGNFPGRFSGRQFSNSRSEMNVSTLELGDSALYLCASSSTSGTTGELFFGEGSRLTVL.

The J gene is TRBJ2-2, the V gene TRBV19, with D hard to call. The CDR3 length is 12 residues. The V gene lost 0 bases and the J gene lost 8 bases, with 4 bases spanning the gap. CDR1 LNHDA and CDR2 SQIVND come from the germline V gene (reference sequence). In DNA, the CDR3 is TGTGCCAGTAGTATAGACCGGGGGGAGCTGTTTTTT. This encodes CASSIDRGELFF.

CDR3 nucleotides: TGTGCCAGCAGAAACCATGGACAGGGTGAAGCTTTCTTT. This gives the protein CASRNHGQGEAFF. The chain carries TRBV28 and TRBJ1-1; 8 nucleotides agree with TRBD1. Germline V gene sequence: CDR1 MDHEN, CDR2 SYDVKM. Trimming took 6 bases from V and 7 from J; bases not matched to a gene: 7. CDR3 size: 13 residues.

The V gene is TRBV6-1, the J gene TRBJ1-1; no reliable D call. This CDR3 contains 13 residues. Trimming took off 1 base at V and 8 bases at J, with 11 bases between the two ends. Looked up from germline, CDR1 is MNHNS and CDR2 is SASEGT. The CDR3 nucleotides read TGTGCCAGCAGTGAAGGTGTGTTGGGAGAAGCTTTCTTT. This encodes CASSEGVLGEAFF.

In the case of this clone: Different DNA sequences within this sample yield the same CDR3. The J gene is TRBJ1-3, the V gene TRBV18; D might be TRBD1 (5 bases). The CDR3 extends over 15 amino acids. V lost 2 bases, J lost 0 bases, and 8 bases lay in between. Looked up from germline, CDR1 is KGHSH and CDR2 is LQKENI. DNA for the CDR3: TGTGCCAGCTCACCAGGGGGTTTCTCTGGAAACACCATATATTTT. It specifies CASSPGGFSGNTIYF.

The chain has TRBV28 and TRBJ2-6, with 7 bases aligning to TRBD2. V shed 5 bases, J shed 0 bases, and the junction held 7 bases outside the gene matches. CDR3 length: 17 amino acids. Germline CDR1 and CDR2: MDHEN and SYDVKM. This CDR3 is CASSPGGPPSGANVLTF. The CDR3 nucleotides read TGTGCCAGCAGTCCGGGGGGTCCACCCTCTGGGGCCAACGTCCTGACTTTC.

This CDR3 is CSVSGRGETQYF. As DNA, the CDR3 is TGCAGCGTTAGCGGGAGGGGAGAGACCCAGTACTTC. The V call is TRBV29-1, the J call TRBJ2-5; 10 nucleotides line up with TRBD2. CDR3 length: 12 residues. The germline V gene encodes CDR1 SQVTM and CDR2 ANQGSEA. V gave up 5 bases and J gave up 4 bases; unmatched junction bases: 1.

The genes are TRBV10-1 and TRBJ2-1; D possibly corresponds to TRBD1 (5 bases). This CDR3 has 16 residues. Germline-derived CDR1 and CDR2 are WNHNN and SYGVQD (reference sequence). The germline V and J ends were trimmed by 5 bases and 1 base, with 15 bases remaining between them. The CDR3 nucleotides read TGCGCCAGCAGTCTCAAGATTCCAGGGTCCTACAATGAGCAGTTCTTC. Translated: CASSLKIPGSYNEQFF.

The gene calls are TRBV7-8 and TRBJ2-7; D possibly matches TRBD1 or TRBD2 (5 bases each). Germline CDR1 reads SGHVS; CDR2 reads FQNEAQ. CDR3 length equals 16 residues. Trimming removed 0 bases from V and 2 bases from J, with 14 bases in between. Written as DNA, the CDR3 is TGTGCCAGCAGCTTAGCTCTCGGGACCCCTACCTACGAGCAGTACTTC. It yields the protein CASSLALGTPTYEQYF.

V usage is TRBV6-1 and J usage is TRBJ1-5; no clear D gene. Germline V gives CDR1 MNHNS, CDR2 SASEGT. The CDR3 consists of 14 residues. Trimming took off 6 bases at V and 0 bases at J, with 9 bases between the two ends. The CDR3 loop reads CASSAAHSNQPQHF. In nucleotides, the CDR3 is TGTGCCAGCAGCGCTGCCCATAGCAATCAGCCCCAGCATTTT.